This T cell receptor beta chain was profiled in a study of T cells in Graves' hyperthyroidism and ophthalmopathy. TCR beta CDR3 regions were amplified from RNA transcripts. Initially, a first-round RT-PCR of the TCR CDR3 employed the HTBI primer set. TCRdb fed the multiplex PCR reads into MiXCR, producing one record per CDR3 protein. Of about 400,000 distinct CDR3 sequences listed, about 14% are singletons. This clonotype was counted many times. CDR1 is SNHLY, CDR2 FYNNEI, per germline. The CDR3 is made up of 13 amino acids. The V segment lost 5 bases and the J segment 5 bases; nucleotides outside the gene matches: 5. Patients showing uncontrolled infection, other autoimmune disease, pregnancy or lactation were ineligible. The PBMCs had their origin in around 9.1 ml of fresh peripheral blood.

This chain links TRBV2 with TRBJ2-5; 7 positions agree with TRBD2. The sequence came from a man aged 50 to 60 with Graves' ophthalmopathy. Specimen: blood. In DNA form, the CDR3 reads TGTGCCAGCAGTCGTCGACTAGCTGAGACCCAGTACTTC. Translation: CASSRRLAETQYF. Using reference TRBV2 and TRBJ2-5 for the parts outside the CDR3, the full variable domain is EPEVTQTPSHQVTQMGQEVILRCVPISNHLYFYWYRQILGQKVEFLVSFYNNEISEKSEIFDDQFSVERPDGSNFTLKIRSTKLEDSAMYFCASSRRLAETQYFGPGTRLLVL.